This T cell receptor beta chain was documented in a study of cytotoxic CD8 clonotypes in ibrutinib-treated CLL. Researchers set a sequencing depth target of 1 in 200,000 to 1 in 1 million T cells. Profiling relied on immunoSEQ multiplex PCR, and the TCRdb table lists in-frame clones only, not all of them. The sample records around 160,000 clones, 70% to 90% being singletons. Study-level findings and limits: Baseline clonality, above age-matched healthy donor levels, tracked circulating CD8+ T-cell counts.

TCR beta libraries used around 2.2 micrograms of genomic DNA from cryopreserved PBMCs. This clone is a singleton in its sample. No antigen is known for it. Germline-derived CDR1 and CDR2 are ENHRY and SYGVKD. Trimming took off 7 bases at V and 3 bases at J, with 12 bases between the two ends. The CDR3 runs 13 residues. This receptor was obtained from a human donor with chronic lymphocytic leukemia. The chain employs TRBV10-3 and TRBJ2-5, with D maybe TRBD1 (5 bases). Material: PBMCs, obtained at disease progression, from a patient treated with ibrutinib. This CDR3 is CAIKSDREETQYF. The CDR3 DNA is TGTGCCATCAAGTCCGACAGAGAAGAGACCCAGTACTTC.